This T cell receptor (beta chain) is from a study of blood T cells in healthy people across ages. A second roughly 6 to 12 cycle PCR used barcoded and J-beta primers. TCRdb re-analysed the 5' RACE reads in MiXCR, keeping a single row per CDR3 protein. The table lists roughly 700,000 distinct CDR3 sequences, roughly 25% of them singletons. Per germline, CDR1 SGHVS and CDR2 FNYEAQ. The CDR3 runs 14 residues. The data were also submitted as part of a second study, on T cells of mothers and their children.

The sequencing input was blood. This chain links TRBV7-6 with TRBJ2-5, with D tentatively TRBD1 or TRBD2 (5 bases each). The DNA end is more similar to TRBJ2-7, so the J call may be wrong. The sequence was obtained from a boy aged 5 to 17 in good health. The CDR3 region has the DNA TGTGCCAGCAGCTTCGGGGCCGCCTCCTACGAGCAGTACTTC. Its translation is CASSFGAASYEQYF.